The text below deals with one T cell receptor (beta chain). Its target is unknown. Donors were drawn from the approximately 130-subject validation cohort, separate from the roughly 670-subject first cohort. This entry belongs to a study of cytomegalovirus exposure and HLA in healthy donors. Overall study context: It was reported in a later analysis that the same platform had been used for the roughly 130 validation repertoires as for the 666 first-cohort repertoires. Study-level results: A few chains linked to CMV were shown in vitro to be specific for CMV antigens. Altogether, some 160 TCR beta chains were recorded as cytomegalovirus-associated.

Generated by immunoSEQ multiplex PCR, the TCRdb table keeps only in-frame clones and is missing some. The profile shows about 98,000 clones, roughly nine tenths of them singletons. V was clipped by 2 bases and J by 6 bases, with 20 bases between them. CDR1 is SGHRS and CDR2 is YFSETQ in the germline V gene. The CDR3 has 16 amino acids. The rearrangement uses TRBV5-1 and TRBJ1-2; TRBD1 is a possible D gene (5 bases). The receptor was isolated from a man aged 18 to 30 in good health and CMV-seropositive. Sequencing was performed on PBMCs. The CDR3 is CASSFELFGGANGYTF. As DNA, the CDR3 is TGCGCCAGCAGCTTCGAGCTGTTCGGGGGAGCAAATGGCTACACCTTC.